These 12 T cell receptor beta chains were all obtained from the same sample, sequenced in a study of blood T cell repertoires in COVID-19. Libraries were prepared by immunoSEQ multiplex PCR; TCRdb keeps only in-frame clonotypes and omits some of them. The sample consists of roughly 200,000 clones, under 85% of them appearing once. The sequenced sample consisted of peripheral blood. These receptor sequences come from a woman in her thirties with COVID-19, enrolled during active disease.

This sequence joins TRBV7-2 and TRBJ1-5; 7 positions agree with TRBD1. This CDR3 region has 15 residues. Trimming took 5 bases from V and 4 from J; bases not matched to a gene: 8. CDR1 SGHTA and CDR2 FQGNSA come from the germline V gene. The CDR3 loop is CASSLGQVSNQPQHF. Written as DNA, the CDR3 is TGTGCCAGCAGCCTCGGACAGGTGTCAAATCAGCCCCAGCATTTT. Full variable domain (rest looked up from reference TRBV7-2 and TRBJ1-5): GAGVSQSPSNKVTEKGKDVELRCDPISGHTALYWYRQSLGQGLEFLIYFQGNSAPDKSGLPSDRFSAERTGGSVSTLTIQRTQQEDSAVYLCASSLGQVSNQPQHFGDGTRLSIL.

Turning to this clone: This same CDR3 is encoded by further DNA sequences in the sample. The chain joins TRBV5-1 to TRBJ1-5; 8 bases line up with TRBD1. Germline-derived CDR1 and CDR2 are SGHRS and YFSETQ. This CDR3 spans 13 amino acids. Losses at the gene ends were 4 bases for V and 7 bases for J; bases not matched to a gene: 4. In nucleotides, the CDR3 is TGCGCCAGCAGCCCGACAGGGGACCAGCCCCAGCATTTT. Its translation is CASSPTGDQPQHF.

The V call is TRBV5-6, the J call TRBJ2-5; 8 bases line up with TRBD2. There are 14 residues in the CDR3. With 4 bases clipped from V and 1 base from J, the junction kept 3 bases outside the gene matches. Looked up from germline, CDR1 is SGHDT and CDR2 is YYEEEE. The CDR3 spells CASSLGLAQETQYF. In DNA form, the CDR3 reads TGTGCCAGCAGCCTAGGACTAGCCCAAGAGACCCAGTACTTC.

This clone has more than one count but fewer than ten. The chain is built from TRBV11-2 and TRBJ2-7, with 7 bases lining up with TRBD1. The CDR3 is made up of 15 amino acids. Germline V gene lookup returns CDR1 SGHAT and CDR2 FQNNGV. The V gene end was trimmed by 5 bases and the J gene end by 4 bases; junction bases not matched to a gene: 11. CDR3 region: CASSVTGQRHYEQYF. CDR3 bases: TGTGCCAGCAGCGTCACGGGACAGAGACATTACGAGCAGTACTTC.

This chain joins TRBV19 and TRBJ2-3, with D possibly being TRBD2 (6 bases). V shed 0 bases and J shed 3 bases, with 13 bases lying between them. This CDR3 is 16 amino acids long. CDR1 is LNHDA, CDR2 SQIVND, per germline (reference sequence). The chain's CDR3 is CASSIEGQGGTDTQYF. CDR3 DNA: TGTGCCAGTAGTATAGAAGGGCAGGGAGGTACAGATACGCAGTATTTT.

This clone appeared a few times. The chain joins TRBV6-1 to TRBJ1-6; 7 bases align to TRBD1. Per the germline V gene, CDR1 is MNHNS and CDR2 is SASEGT. This CDR3 region has 16 residues. The J segment lost 3 bases and the V segment lost 4 bases, leaving 6 bases of the junction unmatched. CDR3 bases: TGTGCCAGCAGTGTTCACCGGGACAGCTATAATTCACCCCTCCACTTT. This encodes CASSVHRDSYNSPLHF.

The chain carries TRBV11-3 and TRBJ2-1; D ambiguous. This CDR3 has 15 amino acids. V lost 0 bases, J lost 8 bases, and 14 bases lay in between. Germline V gives CDR1 SGHNT, CDR2 YENEEA. CDR3 loop: CASSLDRVSIDEQFF. For the CDR3, the DNA is TGTGCCAGCAGCTTAGATCGGGTTAGCATCGATGAGCAGTTCTTC.

The chain has TRBV12-5 and TRBJ2-1; D may be TRBD1 (6 bases). Between the trimmed V and J ends, which lost 7 bases and 2 bases, there was a span of 12 bases. This CDR3 has 14 residues. Germline V gene lookup returns CDR1 LGHNT and CDR2 FRNRAP. The CDR3 is CASATGIAYNEQFF. In DNA form, the CDR3 reads TGTGCTAGTGCCACAGGGATCGCCTACAATGAGCAGTTCTTC.

The chain combines TRBV11-2 with TRBJ2-3; D gene ambiguous. Germline V gives CDR1 SGHAT, CDR2 FQNNGV. The CDR3 loop spans 16 amino acids. The V end lost 1 base, the J end lost 2 bases, and 13 bases lay between the germline ends. The CDR3 region has the DNA TGTGCCAGCAGCTTAGCAAGCTGGGCATACACAGATACGCAGTATTTT. Translation gives CASSLASWAYTDTQYF.

The chain is built from TRBV5-6 and TRBJ1-6, with D maybe TRBD1 (6 bases). The CDR3 sequence is 15 residues long. Trimming cost V 0 bases and J 7 bases, with 11 bases left between them. In germline, CDR1 is SGHDT, CDR2 YYEEEE. CDR3 sequence: CASSLGPGVNSPLHF. The CDR3 DNA reads as TGTGCCAGCAGCTTGGGCCCAGGGGTCAATTCACCCCTCCACTTT.

The chain is built from TRBV6-2 or TRBV6-3 and TRBJ1-2; no definite D call. The CDR3 totals 13 residues. Trimming took off 5 bases at V and 8 bases at J, with 15 bases between the two ends. In germline, CDR1 is MNHEY, CDR2 SVGEGT. CDR3: CASSTLSRGGYTF. CDR3 bases: TGTGCCAGCAGTACACTATCAAGAGGGGGCTACACCTTC.

The rearrangement joins TRBV5-4 to TRBJ1-5; 8 nucleotides align to TRBD1. The CDR3 has 15 amino acids. V trimming: 1 base; J trimming: 7 bases; junction bases outside the gene matches: 7. Per germline, CDR1 SGHNT and CDR2 YYREEE (reference sequence). Here the CDR3 reads CASSLIPGGRQPQHF. As DNA, the CDR3 is TGTGCCAGCAGCTTGATACCAGGGGGCAGACAGCCCCAGCATTTT.